What follows are 14 T cell receptor beta chains derived from one specimen sequenced in a study of cytomegalovirus exposure and HLA in healthy donors (dated by TCRdb to about 2017). The library was prepared using the immunoSEQ multiplex PCR assay. A mixture of 60 forward primers for TCR Vbeta segments and 13 reverse primers for TCR Jbeta segments was used in the multiplex PCR. Here the immuneACCESS table is served through TCRdb, limited to in-frame sequences with V and J called. Missing clones are a known gap in these copies; in checked studies unresolved V genes cover under half, and the rest lacks a known reason. The sample table holds around 110,000 clones, of which 60% to 70% were seen once. The top ten hold nearly 9.5% of the sample. The sequencing input was PBMCs. Receptors were obtained from a woman in her thirties or forties in good health and CMV-seropositive.

The rearrangement joins TRBV20-1 to TRBJ2-6; D remains unclear. Germline CDR1 reads DFQATT; CDR2 reads SNEGSKA (reference sequence). The CDR3 extends over 11 amino acids. V lost 6 bases, J lost 6 bases, and 6 bases lay in between. This CDR3 reads CSAPKANVLTF. The DNA of the CDR3 is TGCAGTGCCCCAAAGGCCAACGTCCTGACTTTC.

The chain carries TRBV20-1 and TRBJ2-5; a possible D gene is TRBD2 (6 bases). Near its end, the DNA agrees better with TRBJ2-7, so the J call may be wrong. CDR3 size: 11 residues. Germline CDR1 is DFQATT and CDR2 is SNEGSKA (reference sequence). CDR3 nucleotides: TGCAGTGCCCAGGAGGGCTACGAGCAGTACTTC. It encodes CSAQEGYEQYF.

Here the CDR3 DNA reads TGTGCCAGCAGTTTTGGGACAGGGGGGTTGGAGACCCAGTACTTC. Translating gives CASSFGTGGLETQYF. The V gene is TRBV28, the J gene TRBJ2-5, with 11 bases aligning to TRBD1. This CDR3 has 15 residues. Germline CDR1 is MDHEN and CDR2 is SYDVKM. The trim removed 3 bases at V and 5 bases at J, leaving 5 bases unmatched.

This clone was found a few times. The V call is TRBV7-3, the J call TRBJ2-1; TRBD1 agrees at 9 bases. The V segment lost 5 bases and the J segment 1 base; nucleotides outside the gene matches: 3. CDR1 is SGHTA, CDR2 FQGTGA, per germline. The CDR3 consists of 15 residues. In DNA, the CDR3 is TGTGCCAGCAGCGCCGGGACAGGGTCCTACAATGAGCAGTTCTTC. Residues: CASSAGTGSYNEQFF.

This chain connects TRBV7-2 to TRBJ1-2; D call uncertain. The length of the CDR3 is 13 residues. Trimming left V 3 bases short and J 6 bases short, with 11 bases between. Per germline, CDR1 SGHTA and CDR2 FQGNSA. DNA for the CDR3: TGTGCCAGCAGCTTCCGCGGCCTCGATGGCTACACCTTC. Protein product: CASSFRGLDGYTF.

The V and J genes are TRBV19 and TRBJ1-1, with D unresolved. This CDR3 is 13 amino acids long. Trimming shortened V by 5 bases and J by 5 bases, and 12 bases separated the two germline ends. Germline V gives CDR1 LNHDA, CDR2 SQIVND (reference sequence). DNA of the CDR3: TGTGCCAGTAGTCCTACCTCGAGGACTGAAGCTTTCTTT. This sequence encodes CASSPTSRTEAFF.

In its sample, this clone is medium-sized. This chain uses TRBV6-5 with TRBJ2-7; 7 positions match TRBD2. In germline, CDR1 is MNHEY, CDR2 SVGAGI. Germline trimming cut 4 bases from V and 7 bases from J; bases unmatched to any gene: 10. The CDR3 is made up of 14 amino acids. DNA of the CDR3: TGTGCCAGCAGTTTAGTTTCGTGGGGGGGTGAGCAGTACTTC. Its translation: CASSLVSWGGEQYF.

This clone was observed once. The CDR3 spells CASSESGEDTEAFF. As DNA, the CDR3 is TGTGCCAGCAGTGAATCAGGGGAAGACACTGAAGCTTTCTTT. The genes are TRBV6-1 and TRBJ1-1; tentatively, D is TRBD1 (6 bases). The germline V gene has CDR1 MNHNS and CDR2 SASEGT. V lost 2 bases, J lost 3 bases, and 10 bases lay in between. There are 14 residues in the CDR3.

The chain carries TRBV4-1 and TRBJ2-2; 8 bases map to TRBD2. CDR1 MGHRA and CDR2 YSYEKL come from the germline V gene. J lost 0 bases, V lost 4 bases, and 4 bases had no gene match. The CDR3 covers 16 residues. As DNA, the CDR3 is TGCGCCAGCAGCCTACTAGCGGAGGCGAACACCGGGGAGCTGTTTTTT. Protein product: CASSLLAEANTGELFF.

V and J are TRBV28 and TRBJ2-7, with 7 positions matching TRBD1. The CDR3 has 14 amino acids. The germline V gene encodes CDR1 MDHEN and CDR2 SYDVKM. V shed 8 bases, J shed 0 bases, and the junction held 7 bases outside the gene matches. CDR3 region: CASRTGALSYEQYF. The CDR3 bases are TGTGCCAGCCGAACAGGGGCGCTCTCCTACGAGCAGTACTTC.

Details on this clone: The junction departs from germline at one end; a sequencing error may be responsible. Distinct nucleotide sequences in the sample also encode this CDR3. The chain joins TRBV4-2 to TRBJ2-5; perhaps TRBD2 as D (6 bases). The CDR3 spans 16 residues. Germline CDR1 is LGHNA and CDR2 is YNFKEQ. The CDR3 reads CASSPRMGLGIGAQYF. The DNA for the CDR3 is TGTGCCAGTAGCCCCCGTATGGGACTGGGAATTGGGGCCCAGTACTTC.

The chain joins TRBV7-2 to TRBJ1-3; the D is unclear. Per the germline V gene, CDR1 is SGHTA and CDR2 is FQGNSA. This CDR3 has 16 residues. Between the trimmed V and J ends, which lost 1 base and 0 bases, there was a span of 10 bases. As DNA, the CDR3 is TGTGCCAGCAGCTTAGGAACACCGAACTCTGGAAACACCATATATTTT. This codes for CASSLGTPNSGNTIYF. Looking up the rest from reference TRBV7-2 and TRBJ1-3 gives the full variable domain: GAGVSQSPSNKVTEKGKDVELRCDPISGHTALYWYRQSLGQGLEFLIYFQGNSAPDKSGLPSDRFSAERTGGSVSTLTIQRTQQEDSAVYLCASSLGTPNSGNTIYFGEGSWLTVV.

CDR3 DNA: TGCAGCGTTGAAGGGCGGGAGCCTGAAGCTTTCTTT. Translated: CSVEGREPEAFF. The chain couples TRBV29-1 to TRBJ1-1; D call uncertain. This CDR3 comprises 12 residues. Trimming removed 1 base from V and 6 bases from J, with 9 bases in between. Germline values: CDR1 SQVTM, CDR2 ANQGSEA.

V and J are TRBV7-2 and TRBJ2-7; D is perhaps TRBD2 (6 bases). The CDR3 sequence is 15 residues long. CDR1 is SGHTA and CDR2 is FQGNSA in the germline V gene. Trimming removed 5 bases from V and 6 bases from J, with 20 bases in between. The CDR3 protein is CASSPYSGSLVEQYF. DNA of the CDR3: TGTGCCAGCAGCCCCTACAGCGGGTCCCTGGTCGAGCAGTACTTC.